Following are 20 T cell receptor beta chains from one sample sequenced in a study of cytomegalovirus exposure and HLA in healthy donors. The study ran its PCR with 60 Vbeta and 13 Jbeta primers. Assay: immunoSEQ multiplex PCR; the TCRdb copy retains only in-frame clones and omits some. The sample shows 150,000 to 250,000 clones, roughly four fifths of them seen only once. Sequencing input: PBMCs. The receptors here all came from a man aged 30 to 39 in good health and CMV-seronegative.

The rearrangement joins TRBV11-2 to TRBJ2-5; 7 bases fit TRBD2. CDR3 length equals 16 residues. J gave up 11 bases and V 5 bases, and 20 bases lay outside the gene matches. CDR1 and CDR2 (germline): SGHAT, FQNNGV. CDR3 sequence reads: CASSLLGSGGRRGQYF. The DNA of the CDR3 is TGTGCCAGCAGCCTGCTGGGTTCGGGCGGGAGACGGGGACAGTACTTC.

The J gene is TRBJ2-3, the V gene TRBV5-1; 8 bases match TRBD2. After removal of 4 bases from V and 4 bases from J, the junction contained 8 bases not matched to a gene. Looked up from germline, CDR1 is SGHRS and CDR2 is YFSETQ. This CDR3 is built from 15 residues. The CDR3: CASSLGTRLADTQYF. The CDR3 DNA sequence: TGCGCCAGCAGCCTCGGGACTAGGCTTGCAGATACGCAGTATTTT. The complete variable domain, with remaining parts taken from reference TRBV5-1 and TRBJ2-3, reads KAGVTQTPRYLIKTRGQQVTLSCSPISGHRSVSWYQQTPGQGLQFLFEYFSETQRNKGNFPGRFSGRQFSNSRSEMNVSTLELGDSALYLCASSLGTRLADTQYFGPGTRLTVL.

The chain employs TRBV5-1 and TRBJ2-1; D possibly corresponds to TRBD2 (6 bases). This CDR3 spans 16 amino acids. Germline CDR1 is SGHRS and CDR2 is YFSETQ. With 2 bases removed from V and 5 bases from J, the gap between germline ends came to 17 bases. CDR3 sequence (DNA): TGCGCCAGCAGCTTCCTCGGGGGAGTGGGTCACAATGAGCAGTTCTTC. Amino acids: CASSFLGGVGHNEQFF.

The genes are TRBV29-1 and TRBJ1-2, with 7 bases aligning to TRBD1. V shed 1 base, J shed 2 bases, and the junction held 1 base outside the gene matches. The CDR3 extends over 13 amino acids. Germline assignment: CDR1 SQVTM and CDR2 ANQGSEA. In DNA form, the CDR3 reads TGCAGCGTTGAAGCCAGGGGGAACTATGGCTACACCTTC. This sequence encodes CSVEARGNYGYTF.

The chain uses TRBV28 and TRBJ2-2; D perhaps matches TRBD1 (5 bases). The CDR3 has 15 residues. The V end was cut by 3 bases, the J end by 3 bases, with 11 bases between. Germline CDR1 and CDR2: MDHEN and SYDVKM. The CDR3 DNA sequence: TGTGCCAGCAGTTTGCAGGACACTTACACCGGGGAGCTGTTTTTT. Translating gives CASSLQDTYTGELFF.

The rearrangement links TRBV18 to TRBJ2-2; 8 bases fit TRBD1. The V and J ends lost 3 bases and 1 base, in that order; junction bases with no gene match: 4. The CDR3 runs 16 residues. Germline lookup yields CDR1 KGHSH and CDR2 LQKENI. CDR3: CASSPLGTGNTGELFF. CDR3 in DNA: TGTGCCAGCTCACCGCTCGGGACAGGGAACACCGGGGAGCTGTTTTTT.

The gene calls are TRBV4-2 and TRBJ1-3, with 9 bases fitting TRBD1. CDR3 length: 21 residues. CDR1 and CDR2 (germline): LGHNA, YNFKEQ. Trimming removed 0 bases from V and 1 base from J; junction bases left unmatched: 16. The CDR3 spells CASSQERHDRGMLSSGNTIYF. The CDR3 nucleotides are TGTGCCAGCAGCCAAGAAAGACATGACAGGGGGATGCTGAGTTCTGGAAACACCATATATTTT.

The CDR3 region is CASSSGTGPLDEKLFF. CDR3 nucleotide sequence: TGTGCCAGCTCATCCGGGACAGGTCCACTGGATGAAAAACTGTTTTTT. The chain has TRBV18 and TRBJ1-4, with 8 bases aligning to TRBD1. CDR3 length: 16 amino acids. Trimming removed 5 bases from V and 6 bases from J; junction bases left unmatched: 11. Germline V lookup: CDR1 KGHSH, CDR2 LQKENI.

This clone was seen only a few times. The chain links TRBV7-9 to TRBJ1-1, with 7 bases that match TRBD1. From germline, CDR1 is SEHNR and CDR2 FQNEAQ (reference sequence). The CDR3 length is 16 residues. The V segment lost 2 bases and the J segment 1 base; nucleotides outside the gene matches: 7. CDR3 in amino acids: CASSLSQGVRNTEAFF. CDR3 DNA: TGTGCCAGCAGCTTATCCCAGGGGGTTCGGAACACTGAAGCTTTCTTT.

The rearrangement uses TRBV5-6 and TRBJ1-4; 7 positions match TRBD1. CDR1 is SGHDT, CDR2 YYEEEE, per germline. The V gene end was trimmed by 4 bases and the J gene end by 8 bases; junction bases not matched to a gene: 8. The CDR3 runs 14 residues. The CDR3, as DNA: TGTGCCAGCAGCCTCACAGGGGATAGCGAAAAACTGTTTTTT. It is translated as CASSLTGDSEKLFF.

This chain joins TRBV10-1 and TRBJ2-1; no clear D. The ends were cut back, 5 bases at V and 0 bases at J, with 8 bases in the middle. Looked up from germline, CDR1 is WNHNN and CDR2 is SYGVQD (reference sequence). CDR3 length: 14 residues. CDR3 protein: CASSFSGSYNEQFF. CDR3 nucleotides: TGCGCCAGCAGTTTTAGTGGCTCCTACAATGAGCAGTTCTTC.

CDR3 amino acids: CASSEATGINYGYTF. The CDR3 DNA reads as TGTGCCAGCAGTGAAGCGACAGGGATCAACTATGGCTACACCTTC. The chain combines TRBV6-1 with TRBJ1-2; 7 nucleotides align to TRBD1. Germline values: CDR1 MNHNS, CDR2 SASEGT. CDR3 length equals 15 residues. The V and J ends lost 0 bases and 2 bases, in that order; junction bases with no gene match: 3.

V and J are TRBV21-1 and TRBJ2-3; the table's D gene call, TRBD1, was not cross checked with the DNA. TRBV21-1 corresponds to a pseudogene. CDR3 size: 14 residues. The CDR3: CARVHRVPTDTQYF. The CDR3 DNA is TGTGCCAGGGTGCACAGGGTCCCCACAGATACGCAGTATTTT.

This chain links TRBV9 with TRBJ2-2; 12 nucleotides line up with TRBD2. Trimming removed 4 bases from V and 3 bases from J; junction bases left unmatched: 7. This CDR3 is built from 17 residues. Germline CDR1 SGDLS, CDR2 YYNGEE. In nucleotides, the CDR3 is TGTGCCAGCAGCAAACAGACTAGCGGGAGTTACACCGGGGAGCTGTTTTTT. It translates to CASSKQTSGSYTGELFF.

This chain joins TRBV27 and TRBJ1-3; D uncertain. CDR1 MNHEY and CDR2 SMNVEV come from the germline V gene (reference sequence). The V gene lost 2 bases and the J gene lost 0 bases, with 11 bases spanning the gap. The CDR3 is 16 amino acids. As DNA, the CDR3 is TGTGCCAGCAGTTTAGAGGGTAGAAGCTCTGGAAACACCATATATTTT. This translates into CASSLEGRSSGNTIYF.

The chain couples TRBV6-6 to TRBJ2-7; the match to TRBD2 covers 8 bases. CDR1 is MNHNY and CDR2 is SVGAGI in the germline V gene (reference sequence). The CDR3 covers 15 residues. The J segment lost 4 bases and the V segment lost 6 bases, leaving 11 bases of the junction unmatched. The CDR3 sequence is CASSPWSGSGYEQYF. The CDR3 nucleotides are TGTGCCAGCAGCCCTTGGAGCGGGAGTGGATACGAGCAGTACTTC.

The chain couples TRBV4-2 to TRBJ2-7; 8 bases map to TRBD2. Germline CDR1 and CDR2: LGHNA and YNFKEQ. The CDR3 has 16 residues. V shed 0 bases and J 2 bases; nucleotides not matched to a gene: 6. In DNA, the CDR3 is TGTGCCAGCAGCCAAGAATCAACTAGCGGAGCCTACGAGCAGTACTTC. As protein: CASSQESTSGAYEQYF.

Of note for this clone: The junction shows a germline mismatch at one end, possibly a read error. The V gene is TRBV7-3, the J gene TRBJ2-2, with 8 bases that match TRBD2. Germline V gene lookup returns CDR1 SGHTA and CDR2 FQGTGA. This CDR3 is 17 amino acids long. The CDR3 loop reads CASSSLAGPANIGELFF. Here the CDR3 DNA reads TGTGCCAGCAGCTCGTTAGCGGGACCCGCGAACATCGGGGAGCTGTTTTTT.

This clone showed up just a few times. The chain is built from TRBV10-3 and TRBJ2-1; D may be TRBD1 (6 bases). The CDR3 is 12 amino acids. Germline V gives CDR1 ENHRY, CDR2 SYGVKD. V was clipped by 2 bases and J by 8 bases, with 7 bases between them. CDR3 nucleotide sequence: TGTGCCATCAGTGAGACAGGGCATGAGCAGTTCTTC. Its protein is CAISETGHEQFF.

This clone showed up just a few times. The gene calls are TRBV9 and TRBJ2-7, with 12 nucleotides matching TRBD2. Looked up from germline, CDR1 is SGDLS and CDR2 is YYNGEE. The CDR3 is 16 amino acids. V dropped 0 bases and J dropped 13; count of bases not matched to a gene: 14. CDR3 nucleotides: TGTGCCAGCAGCGTAGGGACTAGCGGGACCCCCACCGTCATCTACTTC. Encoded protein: CASSVGTSGTPTVIYF.